Below are 21 T cell receptor beta chains sequenced from a single sample in a study of blood T cell repertoires in COVID-19. Here immunoSEQ multiplex PCR was the method, and the copy in TCRdb shows in-frame clones only, minus some. Of approximately 37,000 clones in the sample, 80% to 90% are singletons; the top ten hold around 5.2%. Material: peripheral blood. Receptors were obtained from a man in his forties or fifties with active COVID-19.

The chain is built from TRBV5-4 and TRBJ2-1; TRBD2 aligns across 10 bases. The CDR3 totals 14 residues. Looked up from germline, CDR1 is SGHNT and CDR2 is YYREEE (reference sequence). V trimming: 10 bases; J trimming: 4 bases; junction bases outside the gene matches: 8. CDR3 in amino acids: CAAASGSEYNEQFF. The DNA for the CDR3 is TGTGCCGCCGCTAGCGGGAGCGAGTACAATGAGCAGTTCTTC.

The rearrangement uses TRBV21-1 and TRBJ1-1; the table assigns TRBD1, which was not confirmed against the DNA. TRBV21-1 is described as a pseudogene. The CDR3 runs 15 residues. CDR3 nucleotides: TGTGCCAGCAGCAAAGAGAAGGGGGAATGTACTGAAGCTTTCTTT. It specifies CASSKEKGECTEAFF.

The chain has TRBV30 and TRBJ2-2; 10 bases fit TRBD1. In germline, CDR1 is GTSNPN, CDR2 SVGIG (reference sequence). V shed 7 bases, J shed 3 bases, and the junction held 5 bases outside the gene matches. This CDR3 contains 14 residues. The chain's CDR3 is CASRGTGDTGELFF. The CDR3 DNA reads as TGTGCCTCTCGCGGGACAGGGGACACCGGGGAGCTGTTTTTT.

The chain is built from TRBV27 and TRBJ2-7; 9 nucleotides align to TRBD2. V lost 9 bases, J lost 0 bases, and 9 bases stayed unmatched. CDR3 length: 15 amino acids. Looked up from germline, CDR1 is MNHEY and CDR2 is SMNVEV (reference sequence). The CDR3 loop reads CASSRLAGSSYEQYF. The CDR3 DNA is TGTGCCAGTTCACGTCTAGCGGGGAGCTCCTACGAGCAGTACTTC.

The chain carries TRBV19 and TRBJ1-1; D gene unclear. The CDR3 totals 12 residues. The V end lost 5 bases, the J end lost 5 bases, and 9 bases lay between the germline ends. Germline CDR1 reads LNHDA; CDR2 reads SQIVND (reference sequence). Here the CDR3 DNA reads TGTGCCAGTAGTTTCGGGGAAACTGAAGCTTTCTTT. This encodes CASSFGETEAFF. Based on the CDR3 plus reference TRBV19 and TRBJ1-1, the full variable domain is DGGITQSPKYLFRKEGQNVTLSCEQNLNHDAMYWYRQDPGQGLRLIYYSQIVNDFQKGDIAEGYSVSREKKESFPLTVTSAQKNPTAFYLCASSFGETEAFFGQGTRLTVV.

The chain combines TRBV19 with TRBJ1-5; tentative D call: TRBD1 (5 bases). Trimming took 1 base from V and 0 from J, leaving 13 bases between them. The CDR3 runs 17 residues. CDR1 LNHDA and CDR2 SQIVND come from the germline V gene (reference sequence). The CDR3 DNA sequence: TGTGCCAGTAGTATAGGGGGCAGCACCTATAGCAATCAGCCCCAGCATTTT. Its protein is CASSIGGSTYSNQPQHF.

The CDR3 DNA is TGCGCCAGCAGCTTGGCCGGACAGGCCAACACTGAAGCTTTCTTT. Its translation: CASSLAGQANTEAFF. The chain carries TRBV5-1 and TRBJ1-1; 7 nucleotides match TRBD1. CDR3 length: 15 amino acids. CDR1 and CDR2 (germline): SGHRS, YFSETQ. After removal of 0 bases from V and 2 bases from J, the junction contained 4 bases not matched to a gene.

The chain links TRBV5-1 to TRBJ2-7; 15 bases align to TRBD2. V dropped 4 bases and J dropped 6; count of bases not matched to a gene: 5. Germline assignment: CDR1 SGHRS and CDR2 YFSETQ. This CDR3 comprises 15 residues. The chain's CDR3 is CASSQGTSGRIEQYF. The CDR3 DNA reads as TGCGCCAGCAGCCAGGGGACTAGCGGGAGGATCGAGCAGTACTTC.

The J gene is TRBJ2-7, the V gene TRBV3-1 (or the pseudogene TRBV3-2), with D unresolved. This CDR3 has 13 residues. With 1 base removed from V and 7 bases from J, the gap between germline ends came to 11 bases. In germline, CDR1 is LGHDT, CDR2 YNNKEL (reference sequence). The DNA for the CDR3 is TGTGCCAGCAGCCAAGGTACATTTTGGGAGCAGTACTTC. This gives the protein CASSQGTFWEQYF.

The J gene is TRBJ1-4, the V gene TRBV5-1; 7 positions agree with TRBD1. The germline gives CDR1 SGHRS, CDR2 YFSETQ. The V segment lost 0 bases and the J segment 3 bases; nucleotides outside the gene matches: 5. CDR3 size: 16 residues. CDR3 sequence reads: CASSLEQGRSNEKLFF. The CDR3 bases are TGCGCCAGCAGCTTGGAACAGGGGAGGTCTAATGAAAAACTGTTTTTT. The variable domain in full, with the rest retrieved from reference TRBV5-1 and TRBJ1-4, is KAGVTQTPRYLIKTRGQQVTLSCSPISGHRSVSWYQQTPGQGLQFLFEYFSETQRNKGNFPGRFSGRQFSNSRSEMNVSTLELGDSALYLCASSLEQGRSNEKLFFGSGTQLSVL.

The V and J genes are TRBV27 and TRBJ1-1; D call uncertain. The CDR3 is 15 amino acids. V lost 5 bases, J lost 4 bases, and 17 bases lay in between. CDR1 and CDR2 from the germline V gene are MNHEY and SMNVEV (reference sequence). In DNA, the CDR3 is TGTGCCAGCAGTCCCTCGACGGGGAAAGCCACTGAAGCTTTCTTT. Translated, it gives CASSPSTGKATEAFF.

The genes are TRBV3-1 (or the pseudogene TRBV3-2) and TRBJ2-2, with D possibly being TRBD2 (5 bases). Per the germline V gene, CDR1 is LGHDT and CDR2 is YNNKEL (reference sequence). The CDR3 is made up of 18 amino acids. Trimming stripped 1 base from V and 3 bases from J, with 18 bases between. In DNA, the CDR3 is TGTGCCAGCAGCCAAGTCTTGAGCGGAAGTCTCTACACCGGGGAGCTGTTTTTT. Its translation: CASSQVLSGSLYTGELFF.

The V gene is TRBV7-9, the J gene TRBJ1-2; 8 nucleotides line up with TRBD1. V gave up 6 bases and J gave up 4 bases; unmatched junction bases: 7. CDR1 is SEHNR, CDR2 FQNEAQ, per germline (reference sequence). This CDR3 comprises 14 residues. The CDR3 nucleotides read TGTGCCAGCAGTACTTTGGACAGGGCCTATGGCTACACCTTC. Residues: CASSTLDRAYGYTF.

This chain links TRBV15 with TRBJ2-6; perhaps TRBD2 as D (5 bases). Germline V gene sequence: CDR1 LNHNV, CDR2 YYDKDF (reference sequence). Trimming pared 1 base from V and 0 bases from J, leaving 7 bases between. The CDR3 length is 16 residues. The CDR3 DNA follows: TGTGCCACCAGCAGAGCGGAGGTCTCTGGGGCCAACGTCCTGACTTTC. It encodes CATSRAEVSGANVLTF.

CDR3 nucleotides: TGTGCCAGCAGCGAAGGTGACCTAGGCGATACGCAGTATTTT. This encodes CASSEGDLGDTQYF. V and J are TRBV11-3 and TRBJ2-3; D unclear. CDR1 is SGHNT, CDR2 YENEEA, per germline. V was pared by 5 bases and J by 6 bases, with 15 bases between. The CDR3 has 14 residues.

This clone has only a few counts. The chain is built from TRBV19 and TRBJ1-1; D gene unclear. This CDR3 is 13 amino acids long. V was pared by 6 bases and J by 5 bases, with 13 bases between. The germline V gene has CDR1 LNHDA and CDR2 SQIVND (reference sequence). Here the CDR3 reads CASRTSWRTEAFF. The CDR3, as DNA: TGTGCCAGTAGGACCTCCTGGAGAACTGAAGCTTTCTTT.

This clone has more than one count but fewer than ten. This chain links TRBV15 with TRBJ1-2, with D possibly being TRBD1 (5 bases). CDR1 is LNHNV and CDR2 is YYDKDF in the germline V gene (reference sequence). Trimming shortened V by 3 bases and J by 5 bases, and 16 bases separated the two germline ends. This CDR3 spans 15 amino acids. The CDR3 sequence: CATSRTGPGGYGYTF. CDR3 in DNA: TGTGCCACCAGCAGGACTGGGCCGGGGGGGTATGGCTACACCTTC. Complete variable domain (other parts from reference TRBV15 and TRBJ1-2): DAMVIQNPRYQVTQFGKPVTLSCSQTLNHNVMYWYQQKSSQAPKLLFHYYDKDFNNEADTPDNFQSRRPNTSFCFLDIRSPGLGDTAMYLCATSRTGPGGYGYTFGSGTRLTVV.

This sequence joins TRBV30 and TRBJ1-1, with D possibly being TRBD1 (5 bases). Trimming removed 3 bases at V and 3 bases at J, with 17 bases between. The germline CDR1 and CDR2 sequences are GTSNPN and SVGIG (reference sequence). The CDR3 has 15 residues. CDR3: CAWSSQGSLDTEAFF. The CDR3 bases are TGTGCCTGGAGCAGCCAGGGCAGTTTAGACACTGAAGCTTTCTTT.

This rearrangement joins TRBV9 to TRBJ2-3; 8 nucleotides align to TRBD2. The CDR3 extends over 16 amino acids. Germline lookup yields CDR1 SGDLS and CDR2 YYNGEE. Unmatched junction bases numbered 11, after V lost 2 bases and J lost 6 bases. CDR3 DNA sequence: TGTGCCAGCAGCGTCTTTCTAAGCGGGAGCGGCGATACGCAGTATTTT. Protein sequence: CASSVFLSGSGDTQYF.

The chain has TRBV9 and TRBJ1-2; 9 bases fit TRBD1. Germline V lookup: CDR1 SGDLS, CDR2 YYNGEE. The V segment lost 4 bases and the J segment 5 bases; nucleotides outside the gene matches: 15. The CDR3 runs 17 residues. The CDR3 here is CASSLSPGTGNGYGYTF. Written as DNA, the CDR3 is TGTGCCAGCAGCCTTAGCCCCGGGACAGGGAATGGTTATGGCTACACCTTC.

This clone was seen a single time. V gene TRBV19 combines with J gene TRBJ1-1, with a possible D match to TRBD1 (5 bases). This CDR3 region has 13 residues. The germline gives CDR1 LNHDA, CDR2 SQIVND (reference sequence). With 3 bases removed from V and 1 base from J, the gap between germline ends came to 6 bases. The CDR3 region is CASSIRANTEAFF. In DNA, the CDR3 is TGTGCCAGTAGTATCAGGGCGAACACTGAAGCTTTCTTT.